Each of the 32 T cell receptor beta chains below was sequenced from the same sample in a study of blood T cell repertoires in COVID-19. Profiling relied on immunoSEQ multiplex PCR, and the TCRdb table lists in-frame clones only, not all of them. The data contain under 200,000 clones, about 88% of them singletons. The sample taken for sequencing was peripheral blood. These TCRs come from a man between 60 and 75 years old with COVID-19, enrolled during active disease.

The gene calls are TRBV6-5 and TRBJ1-1; a possible D gene is TRBD1 (5 bases). Trimming took 5 bases from V and 9 from J, leaving 10 bases between them. From germline, CDR1 is MNHEY and CDR2 SVGAGI. The CDR3 has 11 residues. The CDR3 loop reads CASSQGGKAFF. The DNA for the CDR3 is TGTGCCAGCAGTCAGGGAGGTAAAGCTTTCTTT.

In this sample, this clone turned up once. The chain links TRBV7-3 to TRBJ2-3; 7 positions match TRBD2. The CDR3 has 15 residues. Germline assignment: CDR1 SGHTA and CDR2 FQGTGA. Germline trimming cut 5 bases from V and 0 bases from J; bases unmatched to any gene: 5. CDR3 coding DNA: TGTGCCAGCAGCCCGGGACTAACTAGCACAGATACGCAGTATTTT. Translating gives CASSPGLTSTDTQYF.

This chain connects TRBV18 to TRBJ1-2; maybe TRBD1 (5 bases). There are 13 residues in the CDR3. V gave up 2 bases and J gave up 6 bases, with 10 bases separating them. Looked up from germline, CDR1 is KGHSH and CDR2 is LQKENI. CDR3 DNA sequence: TGTGCCAGCTCACCAGCAGGGTTCGATGGCTACACCTTC. It codes for CASSPAGFDGYTF.

The CDR3 sequence is CASRLGEYEQYF. The CDR3 region has the DNA TGTGCCAGCAGACTGGGCGAATACGAGCAGTACTTC. The chain couples TRBV3-1 (or the pseudogene TRBV3-2) to TRBJ2-7, with D unclear. This CDR3 is built from 12 residues. Germline lookup yields CDR1 LGHDT and CDR2 YNNKEL (reference sequence). With 6 bases removed from V and 4 bases from J, the gap between germline ends came to 10 bases.

About this clone: Other nucleotide sequences from this sample produce the same CDR3. The genes are TRBV14 and TRBJ1-3; D possibly corresponds to TRBD1 (5 bases). This CDR3 comprises 15 residues. V lost 4 bases and J lost 0, with 10 bases in between. Germline V CDR1 and CDR2: SGHDN, FVKESK. CDR3 DNA: TGTGCCAGCAGCCGTGACAGAGTCTCTGGAAACACCATATATTTT. Translation: CASSRDRVSGNTIYF.

With regard to this clone: The DNA is omitted, as the CDR3 cannot be located on it reliably, and the CDR3 follows TCRdb's listing. This chain joins TRBV28 and TRBJ1-1; the table names TRBD1, a call not compared with the DNA. The CDR3 has 13 residues if both end residues are counted. Germline values: CDR1 MDHEN, CDR2 SYDVKM. The CDR3 protein is CASRWGPGARSFF.

The chain is built from TRBV6-6 and TRBJ2-7, with 7 bases aligning to TRBD1. The V gene's germline CDR1 is MNHNY and CDR2 SVGAGI (reference sequence). This CDR3 is built from 13 residues. J gave up 2 bases and V 6 bases, and 4 bases lay outside the gene matches. The CDR3 is CASRRGLAYEQYF. The CDR3 coding sequence is TGTGCCAGCAGGAGGGGGCTAGCCTACGAGCAGTACTTC.

In nucleotides, the CDR3 is TGTGCCAGCAGCAAAGTTTTAGGGGACAGGGGGACGATTCGTAATTCACCCCTCCACTTT. The encoded protein is CASSKVLGDRGTIRNSPLHF. The V call is TRBV21-1, the J call TRBJ1-6; the table's TRBD1 call for D was not verified on the DNA. TRBV21-1 is assigned pseudogene status. CDR3 length equals 20 residues.

The V gene is TRBV6-6, the J gene TRBJ1-3, with a weak D call TRBD1 (5 bases). V lost 0 bases, J lost 7 bases, and 10 bases lay in between. Germline CDR1 reads MNHNY; CDR2 reads SVGAGI (reference sequence). The CDR3 contains 14 residues. The CDR3: CASSYSFSGNTIYF. DNA of the CDR3: TGTGCCAGCAGTTACTCGTTCTCAGGGAACACCATATATTTT.

The genes are TRBV29-1 and TRBJ2-5; TRBD1 matches at 10 bases. V trimming: 4 bases; J trimming: 3 bases; junction bases outside the gene matches: 8. CDR1 SQVTM and CDR2 ANQGSEA come from the germline V gene. This CDR3 spans 15 amino acids. CDR3 nucleotides: TGCAGCGTTGGGAGAACGGGGACAGGGGAAGAGACCCAGTACTTC. Translating gives CSVGRTGTGEETQYF.

The CDR3 nucleotides read TGTGCCAGCAGCGACAGGGGATTCCTCCAACAAGAGACCCAGTACTTC. It encodes CASSDRGFLQQETQYF. This chain connects TRBV5-4 to TRBJ2-5, with 8 nucleotides matching TRBD1. In germline, CDR1 is SGHNT, CDR2 YYREEE (reference sequence). Unmatched junction bases numbered 10, after V lost 4 bases and J lost 2 bases. This CDR3 is 16 amino acids long. Together with reference TRBV5-4 and TRBJ2-5, the CDR3 gives the full variable domain: ETGVTQSPTHLIKTRGQQVTLRCSSQSGHNTVSWYQQALGQGPQFIFQYYREEENGRGNFPPRFSGLQFPNYSSELNVNALELDDSALYLCASSDRGFLQQETQYFGPGTRLLVL.

The chain employs TRBV28 and TRBJ1-2, with D unclear. Per germline, CDR1 MDHEN and CDR2 SYDVKM. V lost 6 bases, J lost 6 bases, and 8 bases lay in between. CDR3 size: 11 residues. The CDR3 nucleotides read TGTGCCAGCAGGTCAGGAAATGGCTACACCTTC. This encodes CASRSGNGYTF.

The CDR3 region is CASSRDRGFGYTF. The DNA for the CDR3 is TGTGCCAGCAGTCGGGACAGGGGCTTCGGCTACACCTTC. This rearrangement joins TRBV27 to TRBJ1-2; 10 bases match TRBD1. Trimming cost V 5 bases and J 8 bases; bases outside gene matches: 5. CDR1 MNHEY and CDR2 SMNVEV come from the germline V gene (reference sequence). The CDR3 is 13 residues long.

The chain is built from TRBV18 and TRBJ1-1; D is ambiguous. Germline V gene data show CDR1 as KGHSH and CDR2 as LQKENI. V was cut by 0 bases and J by 4 bases, with 12 bases left in between. CDR3 length: 15 amino acids. CDR3 sequence (DNA): TGTGCCAGCTCACCACCTACGGGTCGAGGCACTGAAGCTTTCTTT. Encoded protein: CASSPPTGRGTEAFF.

V and J are TRBV6-4 and TRBJ1-5, with D maybe TRBD1 (6 bases). The ends were cut back, 4 bases at V and 1 base at J, with 11 bases in the middle. CDR3 length equals 15 residues. Germline-derived CDR1 and CDR2 are MRHNA and SNTAGT. CDR3 protein: CASSVGTGSNQPQHF. The DNA of the CDR3 is TGTGCCAGCAGTGTGGGAACAGGGAGCAATCAGCCCCAGCATTTT.

The chain recombines TRBV11-2 with TRBJ1-1; 8 bases map to TRBD1. Trimming took 4 bases from V and 5 from J; bases not matched to a gene: 6. The CDR3 has 14 residues. Germline loops: CDR1 SGHAT, CDR2 FQNNGV. DNA of the CDR3: TGTGCCAGCAGCTATGGACAGGGTTTAACTGAAGCTTTCTTT. Residues: CASSYGQGLTEAFF.

The chain couples TRBV11-2 to TRBJ1-5; a possible D gene is TRBD1 (6 bases). This CDR3 spans 17 amino acids. Between the trimmed V and J ends, which lost 0 bases and 0 bases, there was a span of 12 bases. Germline lookup yields CDR1 SGHAT and CDR2 FQNNGV. CDR3 DNA: TGTGCCAGCAGCTTAGAAATACGGACAGATAGCAATCAGCCCCAGCATTTT. It specifies CASSLEIRTDSNQPQHF.

V usage is TRBV6-5 and J usage is TRBJ1-1; tentatively, D is TRBD1 (6 bases). Germline-derived CDR1 and CDR2 are MNHEY and SVGAGI. V lost 8 bases and J 1 base, leaving 11 bases between the germline ends. This CDR3 contains 13 residues. CDR3 in amino acids: CASRDTSNTEAFF. CDR3 bases: TGTGCCAGCCGGGACACGTCGAACACTGAAGCTTTCTTT.

The CDR3 sequence: CAWALHRQGTKTMARISGYTF. In DNA form, the CDR3 reads TGTGCCTGGGCCTTACATCGACAGGGGACTAAAACTATGGCTAGGATTAGTGGCTACACCTTC. This chain joins TRBV30 and TRBJ1-2, with 8 bases identical to TRBD1. Germline V gene sequence: CDR1 GTSNPN, CDR2 SVGIG (reference sequence). Losses at the gene ends were 5 bases for V and 7 bases for J; bases not matched to a gene: 33. The CDR3 has 21 residues.

The rearrangement links TRBV7-2 to TRBJ2-1; a possible D gene is TRBD2 (6 bases). The CDR3 spans 17 residues. Germline CDR1 and CDR2: SGHTA and FQGNSA. V shed 0 bases and J shed 4 bases, with 16 bases lying between them. CDR3 residues: CASSLAEGRSSYNEQFF. As DNA, the CDR3 is TGTGCCAGCAGCTTAGCGGAGGGTCGGAGCTCTTACAATGAGCAGTTCTTC.

This clone turned up a few times. The V call is TRBV7-9, the J call TRBJ2-7, with D maybe TRBD1 (6 bases). The CDR3 is 12 residues long. The germline V and J ends were trimmed by 8 bases and 3 bases, with 11 bases remaining between them. Per germline, CDR1 SEHNR and CDR2 FQNEAQ (reference sequence). Written as DNA, the CDR3 is TGTGCCAGCGCCCGGACAGTCTACGAGCAGTACTTC. Amino acids: CASARTVYEQYF.

The rearrangement joins TRBV7-2 to TRBJ1-4; 9 bases fit TRBD1. This CDR3 spans 14 amino acids. V lost 5 bases, J lost 7 bases, and 5 bases stayed unmatched. Germline CDR1 is SGHTA and CDR2 is FQGNSA. CDR3 sequence (DNA): TGTGCCAGCAGCACCGACAGGGGGGGTGAAAAACTGTTTTTT. It codes for CASSTDRGGEKLFF.

This chain joins TRBV3-1 (or the pseudogene TRBV3-2) and TRBJ1-3; TRBD1 matches at 7 bases. This CDR3 region has 17 residues. CDR1 and CDR2 from the germline V gene are LGHDT and YNNKEL (reference sequence). Germline trimming cut 1 base from V and 0 bases from J; bases unmatched to any gene: 6. The CDR3 protein is CASSQGQGRFSGNTIYF. In DNA, the CDR3 is TGTGCCAGCAGCCAAGGACAGGGCCGATTCTCTGGAAACACCATATATTTT.

This chain links TRBV6-2 or TRBV6-3 with TRBJ1-2, with a possible D match to TRBD1 (5 bases). The CDR3 covers 14 residues. V lost 5 bases to trimming and J lost 2 bases, with 12 bases between them. Germline CDR1 is MNHEY and CDR2 is SVGEGT. CDR3 DNA: TGTGCCAGCAGTAGGCAGACAGAGAACTATGGCTACACCTTC. It is translated as CASSRQTENYGYTF.

DNA of the CDR3: TGTGCCAGTAGTATAGGGGCAGGGGCCCGTCCCGGGGAGCTGTTTTTT. It codes for CASSIGAGARPGELFF. The gene calls are TRBV19 and TRBJ2-2; D may be TRBD1 (6 bases). The CDR3 is 16 amino acids. CDR1 LNHDA and CDR2 SQIVND come from the germline V gene (reference sequence). The V end lost 1 base, the J end lost 6 bases, and 15 bases lay between the germline ends.

The rearrangement joins TRBV2 to TRBJ1-2; tentatively, D is TRBD1 (5 bases). The V gene lost 0 bases and the J gene lost 3 bases, with 8 bases spanning the gap. The CDR3 is 14 residues long. Germline V gene lookup returns CDR1 SNHLY and CDR2 FYNNEI. The DNA of the CDR3 is TGTGCCAGCAGTGAAGCGGGGGGTGACTATGGCTACACCTTC. Translated: CASSEAGGDYGYTF.

This clone appeared a few times. CDR3 bases: TGTGCCAGCAGCGTAGCGGGGACACGCCTTTATGGCTACACCTTC. Protein: CASSVAGTRLYGYTF. V usage is TRBV9 and J usage is TRBJ1-2; the D gene is possibly TRBD1 (6 bases). In germline, CDR1 is SGDLS, CDR2 YYNGEE. The CDR3 is made up of 15 amino acids. V shed 0 bases and J shed 5 bases, with 14 bases lying between them.

The chain uses TRBV7-2 and TRBJ2-7; 8 positions match TRBD1. Looked up from germline, CDR1 is SGHTA and CDR2 is FQGNSA. This CDR3 has 15 amino acids. V lost 5 bases and J lost 3; bases outside the gene matches: 9. CDR3 residues: CASSTSRDRSYEQYF. In DNA form, the CDR3 reads TGTGCCAGCAGCACAAGCCGGGACAGGAGCTACGAGCAGTACTTC.

The chain couples TRBV20-1 to TRBJ1-5; D remains ambiguous. Germline CDR1 is DFQATT and CDR2 is SNEGSKA (reference sequence). The CDR3 covers 11 residues. The ends were cut back, 5 bases at V and 4 bases at J, with 6 bases in the middle. The CDR3 loop reads CSARENQPQHF. DNA for the CDR3: TGCAGTGCTCGGGAGAATCAGCCCCAGCATTTT.

V is TRBV29-1 and J is TRBJ2-1; D is perhaps TRBD1 (6 bases). This CDR3 spans 15 amino acids. Germline assignment: CDR1 SQVTM and CDR2 ANQGSEA. V lost 6 bases, J lost 6 bases, and 21 bases lay in between. The CDR3 spells CSVRQSGAPGNEQFF. Written as DNA, the CDR3 is TGCAGCGTAAGACAGTCAGGGGCACCCGGCAATGAGCAGTTCTTC.

CDR3 loop: CASSLPAGSEQFF. As DNA, the CDR3 is TGTGCCAGCAGCTTACCAGCGGGATCTGAGCAGTTCTTC. The chain has TRBV11-1 and TRBJ2-1, with 7 bases matching TRBD2. Germline V gene lookup returns CDR1 SGHAT and CDR2 FQDESV (reference sequence). V shed 2 bases and J 9 bases; nucleotides not matched to a gene: 4. CDR3 length equals 13 residues.

V gene TRBV5-1 combines with J gene TRBJ1-1, with 10 bases aligning to TRBD1. The CDR3 has 16 amino acids. The germline gives CDR1 SGHRS, CDR2 YFSETQ. With 4 bases clipped from V and 1 base from J, the junction kept 7 bases outside the gene matches. CDR3 nucleotides: TGCGCCAGCAGCCGTCCCGGGACAGGGGCGAACACTGAAGCTTTCTTT. Amino acids: CASSRPGTGANTEAFF.